The present TCR beta chain was sequenced within a study of cytomegalovirus exposure and HLA in healthy donors. The donors, nominally healthy at sampling, likely had unrecorded immune exposures. This CDR3 spans 10 amino acids. The V end lost 5 bases, the J end lost 4 bases, and 6 bases lay between the germline ends. CDR1 and CDR2 from the germline V gene are SQVTM and ANQGSEA. Concerning this clone itself: Its antigen is not identified.

This PCR relied on a set of 60 Vbeta primers and 13 Jbeta primers. Profiling relied on immunoSEQ multiplex PCR, and the TCRdb table lists in-frame clones only, not all of them. The sample records approximately 88,000 clones, 78% being singletons. Study-wide results and limits: Associated with HLA alleles at 0.05 false discovery rate in a later analysis were around 15,000 TCR beta sequences. TCR association rates varied by HLA locus in a later analysis, with DRB1 highest and HLA-C lowest.

The chain recombines TRBV29-1 with TRBJ2-7; TRBD1 is a possible D gene (5 bases). Sequencing used PBMCs. The TCR sequence derives from a man aged 18-30 years in good health and CMV-seropositive. The CDR3, as DNA: TGCAGCGTTCGACAGTACGAGCAGTACTTC. It yields the protein CSVRQYEQYF.